These T cell receptor beta chains were read from a single sample in a study of T cells after yellow fever vaccination. TCRdb reprocessed the 5' RACE reads with MiXCR, giving one entry per CDR3 protein. This table holds 200,000 to 300,000 distinct CDR3 sequences, 10% to 15% found once. Sample: CD4+ T cells sorted from PBMCs, taken 45 days after the yellow fever booster vaccination. These receptors came from a young man who received the YFV17D yellow fever vaccine. Both conserved end residues are part of each CDR3.

16 | TRBJ2-1 | TRBV12-3/TRBV12-4 | CASSLAGTSGRNEQFF
15 | TRBJ2-5 | TRBV4-3 | CASSQDAEWAETQYF
15 | TRBJ2-7 | TRBV30 | CAWSRSGRSSYEQYF
14 | TRBJ2-3 | TRBV12-3/TRBV12-4 | CASSVGGATDRQYF
17 | TRBJ1-5 | TRBV3-1 | CASSHSPGQGGNQPQHF
16 | TRBJ2-7 | TRBV14 | CASSQVRASGSYEQYF
13 | TRBJ2-7 | TRBV12-3/TRBV12-4 | CASSQASSYEQYF
14 | TRBJ1-5 | TRBV6-1 | CASHLYTSNQPQHF
14 | TRBJ2-2 | TRBV20-1 | CSALTGRTTGELFF
12 | TRBJ1-1 | TRBV25-1 | CASTTGLGEAFF
16 | TRBJ1-6 | TRBV5-1 | CASSLYHRGNNSPLHF
16 | TRBJ2-2 | TRBV19 | CASSITSGKLPGELFF
17 | TRBJ1-2 | TRBV11-2 | CASSLASDRPFLYGYTF
14 | TRBJ2-1 | TRBV7-3 | CASKVESGYNEQFF
13 | TRBJ2-5 | TRBV3-1 | CASSQFLVETQYF
18 | TRBJ2-4 | TRBV6-2/TRBV6-3 | CASSLILAGVLGKNIQYF
14 | TRBJ2-7 | TRBV20-1 | CSGGLRSTGYEQYF
15 | TRBJ1-3 | TRBV6-1 | CASMTGGVGLDTIYF
15 | TRBJ2-5 | TRBV5-1 | CASRRLAGRGETQYF
15 | TRBJ2-1 | TRBV7-2 | CASSPRQGVYNEQFF
10 | TRBJ1-2 | TRBV20-1 | CSGTGNGYTF
15 | TRBJ2-3 | TRBV5-1 | CASSSGQRRTDTQYF
12 | TRBJ1-1 | TRBV20-1 | CSARGEGGPAFF
12 | TRBJ2-7 | TRBV12-3/TRBV12-4 | CASSSQGFEQYF
13 | TRBJ2-1 | TRBV7-9 | CASSLGGNDEQFF
16 | TRBJ2-5 | TRBV6-1 | CASSPAGTSGQETQYF
14 | TRBJ1-1 | TRBV20-1 | CSAHRFQGNTEAFF
14 | TRBJ2-2 | TRBV7-2 | CASSRAIYTGELFF
15 | TRBJ2-2 | TRBV6-1 | CASWVVGVGAGELFF